This T cell receptor beta chain is drawn from a study of Graves' ophthalmopathy and Graves' hyperthyroidism. Whole-study results and caveats: The 13-signature model separated ophthalmopathy from stable hyperthyroidism at roughly 90% sensitivity and around 81% specificity. Blood also harbored most expanded thyroid clonotypes above 0.001 frequency.

For repertoire sequencing, the TCR beta CDR3 regions were amplified from RNA transcripts. RT-PCR in the first round used HTBI primers; a second-round multiplex PCR followed. TCRdb called the multiplex PCR reads again in MiXCR, with one record for every CDR3 protein. The repertoire holds approximately 410,000 distinct CDR3 sequences, with 15% to 19% as singletons. In this sample, this clonotype turned up many times. The antigen is undetermined. The receptor was isolated from a woman under 30 with stable Graves' hyperthyroidism. The sample was peripheral blood.

The CDR3 here is CATANRGYAFF. The CDR3 DNA is TGTGCCACCGCGAACAGGGGTTATGCTTTCTTT. The chain uses TRBV24-1 and TRBJ1-1; TRBD1 matches 7 bases. CDR3 size: 11 residues. With V trimmed by 9 bases and J by 11 bases, 8 bases remained unmatched. Germline V gene data show CDR1 as KGHDR and CDR2 as SFDVKD.